Shown below are 18 T cell receptor beta chains from a single sample sequenced in a study of T cell repertoires in cytomegalovirus infection. TCRdb re-called the reads with MiXCR, one entry per CDR3 protein. The sample records approximately 700,000 distinct CDR3 sequences, about 40% being singletons. Sequencing was done on a sample of PBMCs. The source is a human donor in good health (CMV status not recorded). Some clones in this sample may be carry-over from other donors' samples.

Comments on this clonotype: One end of the junction fails to match germline, which may point to a read error. The rearrangement joins TRBV7-2 to TRBJ2-1, with TRBD2 matching over 10 bases. Germline V gives CDR1 SGHTA, CDR2 FQGNSA. The length of the CDR3 is 18 residues. The CDR3 DNA is TGTGCCAGCTGCTTAGTGGGGGCTAGCGGGAGAAGAGGCAATGAGCAGTTCTTC. Encoded protein: CASCLVGASGRRGNEQFF.

This chain joins TRBV25-1 and TRBJ2-7; 10 bases match TRBD2. Germline V gene sequence: CDR1 MGHDK, CDR2 SYGVNS. Trimming cost V 6 bases and J 2 bases; bases outside gene matches: 4. The length of the CDR3 is 14 residues. CDR3: CASRKAGGTYEQYF. In nucleotides, the CDR3 is TGTGCCAGCAGAAAAGCGGGAGGGACCTACGAGCAGTACTTC.

About this clonotype itself: Since no conserved phenylalanine or tryptophan closes the CDR3, a read error is the likely cause. V gene TRBV5-1 combines with J gene TRBJ2-7; D perhaps matches TRBD2 (5 bases). Germline CDR1 reads SGHRS; CDR2 reads YFSETQ. Trimming cost V 4 bases and J 3 bases, with 14 bases left between them. CDR3 length: 14 residues. The chain's CDR3 is CASSQTGKNYEQYL. The CDR3 DNA sequence: TGCGCCAGCAGCCAGACCGGGAAAAACTACGAGCAGTACTTA.

A word on this clonotype: Compared with germline, one end of the junction differs, possibly owing to a read error. CDR3: CASSLVQDETYVYTF. In DNA, the CDR3 is TGTGCCAGCAGCTTAGTTCAGGACGAAACGTATGTCTACACCTTC. The chain links TRBV7-9 to TRBJ1-2; D unclear. The CDR3 is made up of 15 amino acids. The germline CDR1 and CDR2 sequences are SEHNR and FQNEAQ (reference sequence).

CDR3 DNA: TGCAGCGCTGCACAGGGTAGGAACACTGAAGCTTTCTTT. This translates into CSAAQGRNTEAFF. The rearrangement joins TRBV29-1 to TRBJ1-1; a weak D match, TRBD1 (6 bases). Trimming removed 7 bases from V and 1 base from J, with 13 bases in between. The CDR3 loop spans 13 amino acids. Per the germline V gene, CDR1 is SQVTM and CDR2 is ANQGSEA.

V and J are TRBV11-3 and TRBJ1-1, with unresolved D. With 3 bases removed from V and 4 bases from J, the gap between germline ends came to 9 bases. This CDR3 contains 13 residues. Germline V lookup: CDR1 SGHNT, CDR2 YENEEA. The CDR3: CASSFSSFTEAFF. CDR3 DNA sequence: TGTGCCAGCAGCTTTTCGAGTTTCACTGAAGCTTTCTTT.

This clonotype was detected only a few times. The chain is built from TRBV7-9 and TRBJ2-4; weak D call: TRBD2 (5 bases). V was pared by 7 bases and J by 6 bases, with 13 bases between. The CDR3 loop spans 13 amino acids. Germline values: CDR1 SEHNR, CDR2 FQNEAQ (reference sequence). CDR3 loop: CASTRDEGNIQYF. The CDR3 DNA follows: TGTGCCAGCACCCGGGATGAGGGAAACATTCAGTACTTC.

This clonotype has just a few counts. This is likely a read error, given that the CDR3 carries no conserved phenylalanine or tryptophan at its end. The chain uses TRBV7-2 and TRBJ2-1; D uncertain. The CDR3 spans 14 residues. V shed 0 bases and J shed 9 bases, with 12 bases lying between them. Germline CDR1 reads SGHTA; CDR2 reads FQGNSA. The CDR3, as DNA: TGTGCCAGCAGCTTAGCGCCAAAAGGTGGTGAGCAGTTCTTA. Translation: CASSLAPKGGEQFL.

The chain joins TRBV10-3 to TRBJ1-1; 7 nucleotides line up with TRBD1. CDR1 is ENHRY, CDR2 SYGVKD, per germline. Trimming at V came to 10 bases and at J to 1 base, leaving 12 bases not matched to a gene. The CDR3 totals 15 residues. The CDR3 is CATQGRGVRNTEAFF. The CDR3 DNA sequence: TGTGCCACACAGGGGAGAGGGGTCCGGAACACTGAAGCTTTCTTT.

In the case of this clonotype: At one end, the junction sequence differs from germline, possibly due to a read error. This chain joins TRBV28 and TRBJ2-7; tentatively, D is TRBD2 (5 bases). The CDR3 is made up of 13 amino acids. The V gene's germline CDR1 is MDHEN and CDR2 SYDVKM. The CDR3 region is CASSFRGRYERYF. The CDR3 nucleotides read TGTGCCAGCAGTTTTAGAGGGAGATACGAGCGGTACTTC.

The CDR3 sequence is CAVLSDSSYEQYF. The CDR3 DNA reads as TGTGCCGTGCTCAGTGATAGCTCCTACGAGCAGTACTTC. V is TRBV7-9 and J is TRBJ2-7; D is undetermined. The CDR3 loop spans 13 amino acids. Germline V lookup: CDR1 SEHNR, CDR2 FQNEAQ (reference sequence). V shed 11 bases and J shed 0 bases, with 14 bases lying between them. Full variable domain (remainder filled in from reference TRBV7-9 and TRBJ2-7): DTGVSQNPRHKITKRGQNVTFRCDPISEHNRLYWYRQTLGQGPEFLTYFQNEAQLEKSRLLSDRFSAERPKGSFSTLEIQRTEQGDSAMYLCAVLSDSSYEQYFGPGTRLTVT.

The V gene is TRBV5-1, the J gene TRBJ1-1; D is unclear. The germline CDR1 and CDR2 sequences are SGHRS and YFSETQ. CDR3 size: 15 residues. V was pared by 1 base and J by 1 base, with 11 bases between. The CDR3 DNA sequence: TGCGCCAGCAGCTTGTTTCCCCGGCCGAACACTGAAGCTTTCTTT. It yields the protein CASSLFPRPNTEAFF.

V gene TRBV30 combines with J gene TRBJ1-3, with D possibly matching TRBD1 (5 bases). The V gene lost 1 base and the J gene lost 0 bases, with 7 bases spanning the gap. Germline V gene sequence: CDR1 GTSNPN, CDR2 SVGIG (reference sequence). The CDR3 consists of 14 residues. The CDR3 DNA is TGTGCCTGGAGTGGGACAAGCTCTGGAAACACCATATATTTT. Its translation: CAWSGTSSGNTIYF.

This chain links TRBV3-1 with TRBJ2-7, with D unresolved. Germline-derived CDR1 and CDR2 are LGHDT and YNNKEL (reference sequence). V shed 0 bases and J shed 6 bases, with 15 bases lying between them. The CDR3 length is 15 residues. The CDR3 spells CASSQDRMAAPEQYF. The DNA for the CDR3 is TGTGCCAGCAGCCAAGATAGGATGGCAGCTCCCGAGCAGTACTTC.

The chain recombines TRBV2 with TRBJ2-7; TRBD1 or TRBD2 may be the D gene (6 bases each). CDR3 length equals 17 residues. V lost 3 bases and J lost 2, with 20 bases in between. Germline values: CDR1 SNHLY, CDR2 FYNNEI. CDR3 nucleotide sequence: TGTGCCAGCAGTGATAGCTTAAGGGCGCGGGACACCTACGAGCAGTACTTC. This translates into CASSDSLRARDTYEQYF.

This chain links TRBV5-1 with TRBJ1-1; D may be TRBD1 (5 bases). Germline-derived CDR1 and CDR2 are SGHRS and YFSETQ. The germline V and J ends were trimmed by 0 bases and 1 base, with 10 bases remaining between them. The CDR3 loop spans 15 amino acids. The CDR3 DNA follows: TGCGCCAGCAGCTTGGTCGGGGCAGCGAACACTGAAGCTTTCTTT. Protein product: CASSLVGAANTEAFF.

The J gene is TRBJ2-1, the V gene TRBV10-3, with 12 positions matching TRBD2. Looked up from germline, CDR1 is ENHRY and CDR2 is SYGVKD. With V trimmed by 9 bases and J by 5 bases, 2 bases remained unmatched. The CDR3 spans 13 residues. DNA of the CDR3: TGTGCCATGAGGACTAGCGGGAACAATGAGCAGTTCTTC. Amino acid sequence: CAMRTSGNNEQFF.

This clonotype was recorded only once. V is TRBV28 and J is TRBJ2-7; D perhaps matches TRBD2 (6 bases). V was pared by 11 bases and J by 0 bases, with 14 bases between. CDR3 length equals 13 residues. Germline V lookup: CDR1 MDHEN, CDR2 SYDVKM. CDR3 loop: CAGGTPSSYEQYF. In DNA form, the CDR3 reads TGTGCCGGCGGGACCCCGAGCTCCTACGAGCAGTACTTC. The entire variable domain, with the rest obtained from reference TRBV28 and TRBJ2-7, is as follows: DVKVTQSSRYLVKRTGEKVFLECVQDMDHENMFWYRQDPGLGLRLIYFSYDVKMKEKGDIPEGYSVSREKKERFSLILESASTNQTSMYLCAGGTPSSYEQYFGPGTRLTVT.